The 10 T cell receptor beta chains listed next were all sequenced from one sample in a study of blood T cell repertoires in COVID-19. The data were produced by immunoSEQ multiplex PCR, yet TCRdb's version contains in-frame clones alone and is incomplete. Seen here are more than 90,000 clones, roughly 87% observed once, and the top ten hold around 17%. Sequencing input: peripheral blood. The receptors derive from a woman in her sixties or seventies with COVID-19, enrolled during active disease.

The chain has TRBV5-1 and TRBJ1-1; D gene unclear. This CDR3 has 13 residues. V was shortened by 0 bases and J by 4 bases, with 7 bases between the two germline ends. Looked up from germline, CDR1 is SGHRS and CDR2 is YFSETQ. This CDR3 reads CASSLAPGTEAFF. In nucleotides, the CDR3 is TGCGCCAGCAGCTTGGCTCCAGGCACTGAAGCTTTCTTT.

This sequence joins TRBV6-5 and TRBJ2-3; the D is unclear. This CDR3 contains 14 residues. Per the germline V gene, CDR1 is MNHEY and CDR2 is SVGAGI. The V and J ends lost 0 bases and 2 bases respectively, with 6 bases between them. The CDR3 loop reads CASSYSPNTDTQYF. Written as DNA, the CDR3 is TGTGCCAGCAGTTACTCTCCCAACACAGATACGCAGTATTTT.

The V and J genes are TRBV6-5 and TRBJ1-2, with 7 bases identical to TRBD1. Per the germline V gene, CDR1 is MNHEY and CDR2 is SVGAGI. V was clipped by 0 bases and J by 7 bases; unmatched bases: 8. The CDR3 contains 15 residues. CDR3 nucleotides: TGTGCCAGCAGTTACTCGGGGCAGGGGGTACCTGGCTACACCTTC. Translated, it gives CASSYSGQGVPGYTF.

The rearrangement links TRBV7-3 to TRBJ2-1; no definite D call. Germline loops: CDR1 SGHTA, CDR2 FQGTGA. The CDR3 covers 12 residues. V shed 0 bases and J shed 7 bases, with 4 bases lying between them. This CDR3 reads CASSLTGNEQFF. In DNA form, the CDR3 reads TGTGCCAGCAGCTTAACCGGTAATGAGCAGTTCTTC.

CDR3 bases: TGTGCCAGCAGCCACGTGGGACTCAACAATGAGCAGTTCTTC. Encoded protein: CASSHVGLNNEQFF. The chain recombines TRBV7-9 with TRBJ2-1, with D possibly being TRBD2 (6 bases). There are 14 residues in the CDR3. Germline CDR1 SEHNR, CDR2 FQNEAQ (reference sequence). The ends were cut back, 5 bases at V and 5 bases at J, with 13 bases in the middle.

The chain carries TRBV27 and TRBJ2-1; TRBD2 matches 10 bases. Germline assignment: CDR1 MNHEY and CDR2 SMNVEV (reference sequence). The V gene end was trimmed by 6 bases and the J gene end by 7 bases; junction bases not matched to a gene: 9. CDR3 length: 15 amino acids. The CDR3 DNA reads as TGTGCCAGCAGCCTAAGCGGGGGGGCCAGGAATGAGCAGTTCTTC. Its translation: CASSLSGGARNEQFF.

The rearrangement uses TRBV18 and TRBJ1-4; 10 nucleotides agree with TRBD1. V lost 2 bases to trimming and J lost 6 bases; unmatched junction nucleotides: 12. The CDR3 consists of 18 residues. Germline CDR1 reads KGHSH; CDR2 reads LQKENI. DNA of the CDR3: TGTGCCAGCTCACCAAATAGACAGGGGGCTCGTCTGGATGAAAAACTGTTTTTT. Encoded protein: CASSPNRQGARLDEKLFF.

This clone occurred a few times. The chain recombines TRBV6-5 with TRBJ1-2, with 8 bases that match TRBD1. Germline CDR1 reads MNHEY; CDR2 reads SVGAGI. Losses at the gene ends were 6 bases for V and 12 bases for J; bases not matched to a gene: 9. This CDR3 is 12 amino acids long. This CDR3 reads CASRSTGEAHTF. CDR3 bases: TGTGCCAGCAGATCGACAGGGGAGGCCCACACCTTC.

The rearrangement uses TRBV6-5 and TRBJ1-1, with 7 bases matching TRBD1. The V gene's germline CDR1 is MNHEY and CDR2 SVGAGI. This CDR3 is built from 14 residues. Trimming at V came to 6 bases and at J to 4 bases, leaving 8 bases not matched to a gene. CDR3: CASRNRQGSTEAFF. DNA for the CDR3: TGTGCCAGCAGGAACCGACAGGGAAGCACTGAAGCTTTCTTT.

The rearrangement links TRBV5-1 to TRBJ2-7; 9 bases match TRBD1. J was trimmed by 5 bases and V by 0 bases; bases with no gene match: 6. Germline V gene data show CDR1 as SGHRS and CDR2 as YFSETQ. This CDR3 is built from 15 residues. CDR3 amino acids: CASSLGRGQGHEQYF. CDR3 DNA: TGCGCCAGCAGCTTGGGCCGGGGACAGGGACACGAGCAGTACTTC. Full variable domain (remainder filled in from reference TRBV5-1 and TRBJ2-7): KAGVTQTPRYLIKTRGQQVTLSCSPISGHRSVSWYQQTPGQGLQFLFEYFSETQRNKGNFPGRFSGRQFSNSRSEMNVSTLELGDSALYLCASSLGRGQGHEQYFGPGTRLTVT.